This is a list of T cell receptor beta chains from one sample in a study of OX40 agonist ivuxolimab in advanced cancers. Libraries were prepared by immunoSEQ multiplex PCR; TCRdb keeps only in-frame clonotypes and omits some of them. Altogether about 62,000 clones are present, 70% to 80% being singletons, with the ten largest covering about a tenth. The input for sequencing was CD4+ or CD8+ T cells sorted from blood, taken in a trial of the OX40 agonist ivuxolimab. These receptors came from an adult with an advanced solid tumor such as melanoma, head and neck, liver or kidney cancer. Each CDR3 is given with its conserved first and last residue. D genes are given only for firm matches. Size values are once, few and many counts, or a class for expanded clones, and some rows have none.

j_call d_call v_call clone_size cdr3_aa cdr3_nt
TRBJ1-1 . TRBV7-2 . CASRPQGGNTEAFF TGTGCCAGCAGGCCCCAGGGTGGGAACACTGAAGCTTTCTTT
TRBJ2-7 . TRBV18 . CASSPNGYSYEQYF TGTGCCAGCTCACCAAATGGGTACTCCTACGAGCAGTACTTC
TRBJ2-2 TRBD2 TRBV25-1 . CASSIRTSENTGELFF TGTGCCAGCAGTATCAGGACTAGTGAGAACACCGGGGAGCTGTTTTTT
TRBJ2-1 TRBD2 TRBV6-5 . CASSGTSKNEQFF TGTGCCAGCAGCGGGACTAGCAAGAATGAGCAGTTCTTC
TRBJ2-3 . TRBV12-5 . CASDYPLGFHATSTDTQYF TGTGCTAGTGATTATCCTTTGGGTTTTCACGCCACTAGCACAGATACGCAGTATTTT
TRBJ2-7 . TRBV5-6 . CASSLEGREYEQYF TGTGCCAGCAGCTTGGAAGGCAGGGAATACGAGCAGTACTTC
TRBJ2-7 TRBD1 TRBV10-2 . CATRHWDRDGYEQYF TGCGCCACCAGACACTGGGACAGGGATGGGTACGAGCAGTACTTC
TRBJ2-1 . TRBV7-7 . CASTPGDEQFF TGTGCCAGCACCCCGGGCGATGAGCAGTTCTTC
TRBJ2-7 . TRBV7-9 few CASSLILLGDSANEQYF TGTGCCAGCAGCTTAATTCTGTTAGGGGATTCCGCGAACGAGCAGTACTTC
TRBJ1-4 . TRBV18 . CASSPPSTASNEKLFF TGTGCCAGCTCACCACCTAGCACAGCTTCTAATGAAAAACTGTTTTTT
TRBJ2-5 . TRBV9 . CASSVGRSGGGQETQYF TGTGCCAGCAGCGTAGGGCGTAGCGGAGGCGGCCAAGAGACCCAGTACTTC
TRBJ1-1 . TRBV7-6 many CASSLVGQANTEAFF TGTGCCAGCAGCTTAGTGGGCCAGGCCAACACTGAAGCTTTCTTT
TRBJ1-1 . TRBV19 . CASSITRDTEAFF TGTGCCAGTAGTATTACAAGGGACACTGAAGCTTTCTTT
TRBJ2-4 . TRBV5-1 . CASSEGAPGPGNIQYF TGCGCCAGCAGTGAGGGCGCGCCGGGGCCTGGAAACATTCAGTACTTC
TRBJ1-1 TRBD1 TRBV15 . CATRFPGGSEAFF TGTGCCACCAGGTTTCCAGGGGGATCTGAAGCTTTCTTT
TRBJ2-2 . TRBV6-6 few CASSYSQGSTGELFF TGTGCCAGCAGTTACAGTCAGGGGTCAACCGGGGAGCTGTTTTTT
TRBJ2-1 TRBD1 TRBV6-6 . CASRPTGLSSYNEQFF TGTGCCAGCAGACCGACAGGGTTGAGCTCCTACAATGAGCAGTTCTTC
TRBJ2-3 . TRBV29-1 . CSVGQGGTTDTQYF TGCAGCGTTGGGCAAGGTGGAACCACAGATACGCAGTATTTT
TRBJ1-1 . TRBV9 . CASSVAGLPNTEAFF TGTGCCAGCAGCGTAGCGGGCCTGCCGAACACTGAAGCTTTCTTT
TRBJ2-1 TRBD1 TRBV27 once CASSVWDRVHEQFF TGTGCCAGCAGTGTATGGGACAGGGTCCATGAGCAGTTCTTC
TRBJ1-5 . TRBV4-1 . CASSRPGTENSNQPQHF TGCGCCAGCAGCCGTCCCGGGACGGAGAATAGCAATCAGCCCCAGCATTTT
TRBJ1-2 . TRBV6-1 once CASSEGGDGYTF TGTGCCAGCAGTGAAGGGGGGGATGGCTACACCTTC
TRBJ2-3 . TRBV7-2 . CASSPRSGGLSTDTQYF TGTGCCAGCAGCCCCCGGTCGGGCGGGTTATCCACAGATACGCAGTATTTT
TRBJ2-7 . TRBV30 . CAWSVGGYEQYF TGTGCCTGGAGTGTTGGGGGCTACGAGCAGTACTTC
TRBJ2-1 . TRBV6-6 . CASSPGTRQKGQFF TGTGCCAGCAGCCCCGGGACCCGTCAGAAGGGGCAGTTCTTC